This TCR beta chain stems from a study of shared clonotypes between healthy human individuals. Findings and limits, study-wide: Since donors were few, the genetic and exposure-history diversity represented was limited.

Deep-level assay runs were performed. Sequencing was performed with immunoSEQ multiplex PCR; in TCRdb, only in-frame clones are kept and a portion is missing. Seen here are 2 million to 3 million clones, just over 90% observed once, and the top ten hold over 0.12%. The CDR3 covers 14 residues. CDR1 WSHSY and CDR2 SAAADI come from the germline V gene. Trimming shortened V by 6 bases and J by 7 bases, and 13 bases separated the two germline ends. Worth noting for this clone: Its specificity is unknown.

The chain couples TRBV10-2 to TRBJ1-6, with D possibly TRBD1 on 6 matching bases. The sample taken for sequencing was naive CD4+ T cells sorted from blood. The subset was: CD45RA+ positively selected. This receptor was identified in a man younger than 35 in good health. This CDR3 is CASRDRFLNSPLHF. The CDR3 bases are TGCGCCAGCAGAGACAGGTTCTTAAATTCACCCCTCCACTTT.